This TCR beta chain originates from a study of blood T cells in healthy people across ages (dated by TCRdb to between 2014 and 2017). In terms of the full investigation: In model experiments, template switching captured about one uniquely barcoded TCR beta cDNA molecule for every two T cells. Age-related changes in TCR beta repertoire diversity were measured in the study by deep sequencing normalized with unique cDNA molecular identifiers. Donors were grouped into four age groups: young (average 16 years), middle-aged (roughly 38), aged (around 60) and long-lived (about 82). To avoid experimental bias, donors of different ages were spread randomly across the sequencing lanes. Using the same blood draw, the study looked at two additional independent replicas of 1 million unique cDNA reads for two donors, one aged 18 to 30 and the other aged 80 or older. On the study overall, not on this receptor specifically: The CMV infection status of donors was not known, potentially confounding age-related changes in expanded clonotypes. Estimates of total diversity based on one million sequenced T cells were regarded as lower bounds and as underestimates. Compared with the aged group, more naive CD4+ T cells, fewer expanded clones and increased TCR diversity were shown by the long-lived group, suggesting age selection. A strong correlation was found between observed TCR beta diversity and the percentage of naive T cells measured by flow cytometry. As age increased, observed TCR beta diversity per million T cells dropped in a roughly linear way, and a significant reduction was already evident by age 40. Since profiling was done on bulk unsorted PBMCs, naive and antigen-experienced compartments could not be conclusively compared.

Donors were 30 to 45 systemically healthy Caucasian individuals from Russia aged roughly 6 to 90 years. Each donor gave ten milliliters of peripheral blood, drawn into EDTA-treated Vacutainer tubes. Ficoll-Paque density-gradient centrifugation was used to isolate PBMCs, with at least 6 million obtained per sample. Trizol reagent was used to extract total RNA from the PBMCs, yielding at least 6 micrograms per sample. For every donor, flow cytometry on a PBMC aliquot measured the percentage of naive CD45RAhigh/CD27high T cells. Library preparation used 5' RACE. Sequencing was performed on an Illumina HiSeq 2500. A second PCR of about 6 to 11 cycles was run with a J-beta primer mix and a sample-barcoded 5' primer. A template-switch 5' adaptor carrying 12 random nucleotides introduced a unique molecular identifier onto each TCR beta cDNA molecule. Each sample yielded at least 3 million CDR3-containing paired-end reads. First-strand cDNA synthesis was performed from all RNA using the Mint cDNA synthesis kit, with priming by a TRBC-specific oligonucleotide. Following uracil-DNA glycosylase treatment, a first 18-cycle PCR with universal primers M1SS and BC2_uni_R was performed on all cDNA. As for the authors' bioinformatics: Normalization of each sample was performed by random selection of 1 million high-quality reads, each carrying a distinct molecular identifier. Reads with shared molecular identifiers were discarded instead of being binned into consensus sequences. MiTCR, run with a Q25 quality threshold and the strictest error-elimination algorithm, handled CDR3 identification, clonotype clustering and error correction. A nonparametric unseen species model with Euler transformation was used to estimate lower-bound total TCR beta diversity. TCRdb passed the public sequencing reads through fastp at Q25 and MiXCR, retaining productive beta sequences. All rows with the same CDR3 protein become a single entry with the most common DNA and genes. V and J calls and clone size were set by TCRdb, not the authors. This sample holds 700,000 to 1,000,000 distinct CDR3 sequences; 44% were observed only once. Roughly 18% of the sample is in the top ten clones.

This clonotype was detected only a few times. Which antigen it targets is not known. No much larger clone is present one base from it, and per-base qualities are unavailable. For this chain, trimming is 1 base at the V end and 3 bases at the J end, and the number of junction bases without a gene match is 4. CDR1 and CDR2 were assigned from the germline V gene as SGHTA and FQGNSA. From the cysteine through the phenylalanine, the CDR3 covers 15 amino acids. Left in the record is the CDR3 DNA by itself, 45 bases read in frame from the first base. The source material was blood. The sequence was obtained from a man in his fifties or sixties in good health. Recombination joined TRBV7-2 with TRBJ2-3; TRBD2 lines up with 7 middle nucleotides. Here the CDR3 is given as CASSLVLGGTDTQYF. In nucleotide form, the sequence is TGTGCCAGCAGCTTAGTTCTGGGGGGGACAGATACGCAGTATTTT. When the CDR3 is completed using the reference TRBV7-2 and TRBJ2-3 genes on either side, the full variable domain is GAGVSQSPSNKVTEKGKDVELRCDPISGHTALYWYRQSLGQGLEFLIYFQGNSAPDKSGLPSDRFSAERTGGSVSTLTIQRTQQEDSAVYLCASSLVLGGTDTQYFGPGTRLTVL.